The T cell receptor beta chain described here comes from a study of T cell repertoires in cytomegalovirus infection. Study observations and caveats: Clonotype analysis showed dominance of the ex vivo response by HLA-C-restricted CMV-specific TCR beta clonotypes.

MiXCR, applied by TCRdb to the reads, yields one record per CDR3 protein. The sample carries some 390,000 distinct CDR3 sequences, 15% to 20% recorded once. This clonotype was seen many times. The antigen is not known. Germline lookup yields CDR1 SGHTA and CDR2 FQGNSA. This CDR3 region has 14 residues. V was trimmed by 8 bases and J by 0 bases, leaving 13 bases between them. The chain combines TRBV7-2 with TRBJ2-5; maybe TRBD2 (5 bases). Specimen: PBMCs. This receptor was obtained from a human donor in good health (CMV status not recorded). Some clones in this sample may be carry-over from other donors' samples. The CDR3 reads CASVRRANQETQYF. CDR3 coding DNA: TGTGCCAGCGTGAGGCGGGCGAACCAAGAGACCCAGTACTTC.